This TCR beta chain was identified in a study of T cell responses to AZD1222 COVID-19 vaccine (TCRdb year 2021). Concerning the study at large: A total of under 250 trial participants underwent TCR sequencing, of whom about 200 had received two doses of AZD1222 and around 25 had received two doses of the MenACWY control vaccine. Trial participants were enrolled into age subgroups of 18-55, 56-69 and 70-plus years, which contained around 150, 28 and 57 TCR-sequenced participants, respectively.

The CDR3 regions of human TCRbeta chains were subjected to immunosequencing. Concerning the study's data processing: TCRs in the repertoires were matched against a reference library of SARS-CoV-2-specific TCRs that had been generated with the MIRA antigen-specificity platform. Breadth was defined as the fraction of unique TCRs that were SARS-CoV-2-associated, and depth was defined as the fraction of total T cells that were SARS-CoV-2-associated. Using the MIRA data, each spike-specific TCR was assigned both to the spike region to which the TCR was reactive and to a CD4 or CD8 class. Log10-transformed breadth and depth values were compared by one-way ANOVA with Sidak's multiple comparisons tests. In TCRdb, the immuneACCESS table is reduced to in-frame sequences with V and J assigned. These tables do not hold every clone; where another copy was compared, an unresolved V gene accounts for under half, and the others remain unexplained. V, J and clone size are those of that table, while D and trimming were read from the DNA. Here the sample has about 86,000 clones; roughly 86% occur a single time. The ten largest clonotypes hold 6.9% of the sample.

Based on the germline V gene, the CDR1 and CDR2 sequences are SGHRS and YFSETQ. Spanning cysteine to phenylalanine, the CDR3 consists of 15 amino acids. CDR3 DNA only is kept here, 45 bases in frame from base 1. The germline ends are 11 bases apart after V is trimmed by 0 bases and J by 4 bases. On this clone itself: Which antigen it targets is not known. Base quality data are lacking; no much larger clone is found one base away.

Reading the label with the study, this specimen's time point is: about 28 days (+/-7) after the second vaccine dose. AZD1222 recipients given second doses at about 4 weeks or at about 12 weeks were pooled, since spike-specific TCR depth and breadth were not found to differ between the two schedules. Vaccinee samples came from UK trials COV001 and COV002, including a single-blind randomized controlled phase 2/3 trial of AZD1222 (ChAdOx1 nCoV-19) in healthy adults. For TCRbeta chain sequencing, PBMC samples were collected from trial participants at day 0 and at day 28 after the second dose. Paper-wide results and their limitations: After two AZD1222 doses, both the breadth and the depth of spike-specific TCRs were significantly higher than at day 0 and than in MenACWY recipients. Because no day 14 peak-response samples were available, repertoires were characterized only after the peak T cell response. CD4 TCRs associated with the vaccine covered the entire spike protein, and the dominant responses were in regions 160-218 and 743-854. Conclusions about previously exposed vaccinees are limited, since just six AZD1222 recipients were seropositive for SARS-CoV-2 at baseline. Participants were mostly white British and included more females than males, and it was suggested by the authors that clonal diversity may have been underestimated. Reportedly, almost half of the unique spike-specific TCRs recognized epitopes lying outside the regions that are mutated in the B.1.351 and B.1.1.7 variants. In the small 56-69-year group, the increase in depth fell short of significance, most likely because of low power.

This sample comprised peripheral blood, obtained 28 days after the second AZD1222 dose. The chain is made from TRBV5-1 and TRBJ1-5, with a tentative D gene TRBD1 over 5 matching bases. The origin of this receptor is an adult who received the AZD1222 COVID-19 vaccine. The DNA sequence is TGCGCCAGCAGCTTGGGAGGGGCGCGAAATCAGCCCCAGCATTTT. Its translation is CASSLGGARNQPQHF.